Listed below are T cell receptor beta chains from one sample, sequenced in a study of cytotoxic CD8 clonotypes in ibrutinib-treated CLL. Produced via immunoSEQ multiplex PCR; TCRdb's table is partial and in-frame only. The sample lists about 92,000 clones; 75% to 80% were seen once. The specimen was PBMCs, collected after 24 months of ibrutinib treatment. The receptors originated from a human donor with chronic lymphocytic leukemia. The CDR3 runs from the conserved cysteine through the conserved F or W. D genes are given only for firm matches. Expanded clones get a size class; other rows say once, few or many, or leave the size out.

len: 15; v_gene: TRBV21-1; j_gene: TRBJ1-5; d_gene: NA; abundance: NA; CDR3aa: CASSLRDRANQPQHF; CDR3nt: TGTGCCAGCAGCCTGAGGGACAGGGCTAATCAGCCCCAGCATTTT
len: 12; v_gene: TRBV5-4; j_gene: TRBJ2-7; d_gene: NA; abundance: NA; CDR3aa: CASSMRDYEQYF; CDR3nt: TGTGCCAGCAGCATGCGGGATTACGAGCAGTACTTC
len: 15; v_gene: TRBV9; j_gene: TRBJ1-1; d_gene: NA; abundance: NA; CDR3aa: CASSAVGAGWTEAFF; CDR3nt: TGTGCCAGCAGCGCCGTTGGGGCGGGTTGGACTGAAGCTTTCTTT
len: 14; v_gene: TRBV19; j_gene: TRBJ2-7; d_gene: NA; abundance: NA; CDR3aa: CASSRQGLFYEQYF; CDR3nt: TGTGCCAGTAGTCGCCAGGGGCTCTTCTACGAGCAGTACTTC
len: 11; v_gene: TRBV10-3; j_gene: TRBJ1-3; d_gene: NA; abundance: NA; CDR3aa: CAISDLNTIYF; CDR3nt: TGTGCCATCAGTGACCTGAACACCATATATTTT
len: 14; v_gene: TRBV5-5; j_gene: TRBJ2-5; d_gene: NA; abundance: few; CDR3aa: CASSFSGNQETQYF; CDR3nt: TGTGCCAGCAGCTTTAGCGGTAACCAAGAGACCCAGTACTTC
len: 15; v_gene: TRBV28; j_gene: TRBJ1-5; d_gene: NA; abundance: NA; CDR3aa: CASRGNEAHNQPQHF; CDR3nt: TGTGCCAGCAGAGGGAACGAGGCTCACAATCAGCCCCAGCATTTT
len: 14; v_gene: TRBV28; j_gene: TRBJ1-4; d_gene: NA; abundance: few; CDR3aa: CASSLNRINEKLFF; CDR3nt: TGTGCCAGCAGTTTAAATCGGATTAATGAAAAACTGTTTTTT
len: 13; v_gene: TRBV2; j_gene: TRBJ1-1; d_gene: TRBD1; abundance: NA; CDR3aa: CASRGGQGYEAFF; CDR3nt: TGTGCCAGCAGGGGGGGACAGGGGTATGAAGCTTTCTTT
len: 14; v_gene: TRBV28; j_gene: TRBJ1-5; d_gene: NA; abundance: NA; CDR3aa: CASSLSQNNQPQHF; CDR3nt: TGTGCCAGCAGTTTGTCCCAGAATAATCAGCCCCAGCATTTT
len: 11; v_gene: TRBV20-1; j_gene: TRBJ2-7; d_gene: NA; abundance: NA; CDR3aa: CSARRRGEQYF; CDR3nt: TGCAGTGCTAGACGTCGGGGGGAGCAGTACTTC
len: 15; v_gene: TRBV15; j_gene: TRBJ2-5; d_gene: TRBD1; abundance: once; CDR3aa: CATSRDRGAQETQYF; CDR3nt: TGTGCCACCAGCAGGGACAGGGGCGCCCAAGAGACCCAGTACTTC
len: 14; v_gene: TRBV9; j_gene: TRBJ2-7; d_gene: NA; abundance: NA; CDR3aa: CASSVALVGNEQYF; CDR3nt: TGTGCCAGCAGCGTAGCCCTCGTAGGGAACGAGCAGTACTTC
len: 13; v_gene: TRBV28; j_gene: TRBJ2-2; d_gene: NA; abundance: NA; CDR3aa: CASTGPNTGELFF; CDR3nt: TGTGCCAGTACAGGACCGAACACCGGGGAGCTGTTTTTT
len: 13; v_gene: TRBV10-3; j_gene: TRBJ1-2; d_gene: NA; abundance: NA; CDR3aa: CAISEGRNYGYTF; CDR3nt: TGTGCCATCAGTGAGGGCCGCAACTATGGCTACACCTTC
len: 14; v_gene: TRBV4-1; j_gene: TRBJ2-7; d_gene: TRBD2; abundance: few; CDR3aa: CASSQGLAGDEQYF; CDR3nt: TGCGCCAGCAGCCAAGGGCTAGCGGGAGACGAGCAGTACTTC
len: 13; v_gene: TRBV2; j_gene: TRBJ2-5; d_gene: NA; abundance: few; CDR3aa: CASTPRQQETQYF; CDR3nt: TGTGCCAGCACCCCTCGACAGCAAGAGACCCAGTACTTC
len: 16; v_gene: TRBV7-9; j_gene: TRBJ2-7; d_gene: TRBD1; abundance: many; CDR3aa: CASSPRWTGDDYEQYF; CDR3nt: TGTGCCAGCAGCCCAAGATGGACAGGGGACGACTACGAGCAGTACTTC
len: 15; v_gene: TRBV5-1; j_gene: TRBJ2-7; d_gene: TRBD1; abundance: NA; CDR3aa: CASSLVVRGHGEQYF; CDR3nt: TGCGCCAGCAGCTTGGTTGTCAGGGGGCATGGCGAGCAGTACTTC
len: 15; v_gene: TRBV5-1; j_gene: TRBJ1-5; d_gene: NA; abundance: NA; CDR3aa: CASSLGGRGNQPQHF; CDR3nt: TGCGCCAGCAGCTTGGGGGGGCGCGGGAATCAGCCCCAGCATTTT
len: 16; v_gene: TRBV4-2; j_gene: TRBJ1-1; d_gene: TRBD1; abundance: few; CDR3aa: CASSQDPRDRGLEAFF; CDR3nt: TGTGCCAGCAGCCAAGATCCCAGGGACAGGGGGCTTGAAGCTTTCTTT
len: 16; v_gene: TRBV5-1; j_gene: TRBJ2-2; d_gene: NA; abundance: NA; CDR3aa: CASSFSVADLGGELFF; CDR3nt: TGCGCCAGCAGCTTTTCTGTGGCGGATTTGGGCGGGGAGCTGTTTTTT
len: 15; v_gene: TRBV5-1; j_gene: TRBJ2-4; d_gene: TRBD1; abundance: NA; CDR3aa: CASSEGQGFKNIQYF; CDR3nt: TGCGCCAGCAGCGAGGGACAGGGGTTCAAAAACATTCAGTACTTC
len: 14; v_gene: TRBV6-1; j_gene: TRBJ1-1; d_gene: NA; abundance: few; CDR3aa: CASSKSYGDTEAFF; CDR3nt: TGTGCCAGCAGTAAGTCCTACGGGGACACTGAAGCTTTCTTT
len: 12; v_gene: TRBV30; j_gene: TRBJ2-1; d_gene: TRBD2; abundance: NA; CDR3aa: CAWSATSYEQFF; CDR3nt: TGTGCCTGGAGCGCGACTAGCTATGAGCAGTTCTTC
len: 14; v_gene: TRBV6-5; j_gene: TRBJ2-7; d_gene: NA; abundance: NA; CDR3aa: CASSPLLRPYEQYF; CDR3nt: TGTGCCAGCAGTCCACTCCTCCGGCCCTACGAGCAGTACTTC
len: 16; v_gene: TRBV5-6; j_gene: TRBJ2-1; d_gene: TRBD2; abundance: NA; CDR3aa: CASSLKLAGPYNEQFF; CDR3nt: TGTGCCAGCAGCTTGAAGCTAGCGGGCCCCTACAATGAGCAGTTCTTC
len: 15; v_gene: TRBV19; j_gene: TRBJ2-7; d_gene: NA; abundance: NA; CDR3aa: CASSIAPQGPYEQYF; CDR3nt: TGTGCCAGTAGTATAGCGCCCCAGGGTCCCTACGAGCAGTACTTC
len: 14; v_gene: TRBV6-5; j_gene: TRBJ1-5; d_gene: NA; abundance: NA; CDR3aa: CASSLDRSNQPQHF; CDR3nt: TGTGCCAGCAGCCTGGACAGAAGCAATCAGCCCCAGCATTTT
len: 11; v_gene: TRBV6-1; j_gene: TRBJ1-2; d_gene: NA; abundance: NA; CDR3aa: CASNRDYGYTF; CDR3nt: TGTGCCAGCAACCGGGACTATGGCTACACCTTC
len: 15; v_gene: TRBV28; j_gene: TRBJ1-5; d_gene: TRBD1; abundance: NA; CDR3aa: CASSLGTGGHQPQHF; CDR3nt: TGTGCCAGCAGTTTAGGGACAGGGGGCCATCAGCCCCAGCATTTT
len: 16; v_gene: TRBV10-1; j_gene: TRBJ2-7; d_gene: TRBD2; abundance: NA; CDR3aa: CASSEAIAGGLYEQYF; CDR3nt: TGCGCCAGCAGTGAGGCCATAGCGGGAGGGCTCTACGAGCAGTACTTC
len: 16; v_gene: TRBV5-1; j_gene: TRBJ2-7; d_gene: TRBD2; abundance: few; CDR3aa: CASSPTTSGSSYEQYF; CDR3nt: TGCGCCAGCAGCCCCACGACTAGCGGGAGCTCCTACGAGCAGTACTTC
len: 16; v_gene: TRBV5-1; j_gene: TRBJ2-4; d_gene: NA; abundance: few; CDR3aa: CASSLAGAGAKNIQYF; CDR3nt: TGCGCCAGCAGCTTGGCCGGGGCGGGAGCCAAAAACATTCAGTACTTC
len: 14; v_gene: TRBV6-1; j_gene: TRBJ1-1; d_gene: NA; abundance: NA; CDR3aa: CASSPGRMNTEAFF; CDR3nt: TGTGCCAGCAGTCCGGGACGGATGAACACTGAAGCTTTCTTT
len: 15; v_gene: TRBV7-9; j_gene: TRBJ2-7; d_gene: NA; abundance: NA; CDR3aa: CASSLLGQGGGEQYF; CDR3nt: TGTGCCAGCAGCTTACTCGGGCAGGGGGGCGGGGAGCAGTACTTC
len: 14; v_gene: TRBV18; j_gene: TRBJ2-7; d_gene: NA; abundance: NA; CDR3aa: CASSPSASSYEQYF; CDR3nt: TGTGCCAGCTCACCATCGGCCTCCTCCTACGAGCAGTACTTC
len: 13; v_gene: TRBV7-9; j_gene: TRBJ1-2; d_gene: NA; abundance: NA; CDR3aa: CASSLGGGGGYTF; CDR3nt: TGTGCCAGCAGCTTAGGAGGAGGCGGGGGCTACACCTTC
len: 15; v_gene: TRBV19; j_gene: TRBJ2-1; d_gene: NA; abundance: few; CDR3aa: CASGSGGASYNEQFF; CDR3nt: TGTGCCAGTGGGAGCGGCGGGGCCTCCTACAATGAGCAGTTCTTC
len: 14; v_gene: TRBV6-1; j_gene: TRBJ2-2; d_gene: NA; abundance: few; CDR3aa: CAGSTRMNTGELFF; CDR3nt: TGTGCCGGCTCCACGCGGATGAACACCGGGGAGCTGTTTTTT
len: 14; v_gene: TRBV19; j_gene: TRBJ2-1; d_gene: TRBD1; abundance: NA; CDR3aa: CASRLGQGRYEQFF; CDR3nt: TGTGCCAGTAGATTAGGACAGGGGAGGTATGAGCAGTTCTTC
len: 14; v_gene: TRBV30; j_gene: TRBJ1-4; d_gene: TRBD1; abundance: NA; CDR3aa: CAWSSGTAGEKLFF; CDR3nt: TGTGCCTGGAGCTCCGGGACAGCAGGTGAAAAACTGTTTTTT
len: 14; v_gene: TRBV2; j_gene: TRBJ1-5; d_gene: TRBD1; abundance: NA; CDR3aa: CASSEVQGGQPQHF; CDR3nt: TGTGCCAGCAGTGAAGTTCAGGGGGGCCAGCCCCAGCATTTT
len: 15; v_gene: TRBV19; j_gene: TRBJ2-3; d_gene: TRBD1; abundance: NA; CDR3aa: CASRDRVRGTDTQYF; CDR3nt: TGTGCCAGTAGGGACAGGGTACGAGGCACAGATACGCAGTATTTT
len: 12; v_gene: TRBV6-5; j_gene: TRBJ2-2; d_gene: NA; abundance: NA; CDR3aa: CASSYGSGELFF; CDR3nt: TGTGCCAGCAGTTACGGCTCCGGGGAGCTGTTTTTT
len: 15; v_gene: TRBV7-3; j_gene: TRBJ2-1; d_gene: TRBD2; abundance: NA; CDR3aa: CASSHSAGTRSEQFF; CDR3nt: TGTGCCAGCAGCCACAGCGCCGGGACTAGATCTGAGCAGTTCTTC
len: 11; v_gene: TRBV2; j_gene: TRBJ1-6; d_gene: NA; abundance: few; CDR3aa: CASSRDSPLHF; CDR3nt: TGTGCCAGCAGTAGGGATTCACCCCTCCACTTT
len: 15; v_gene: TRBV5-6; j_gene: TRBJ1-4; d_gene: TRBD1; abundance: NA; CDR3aa: CASSLRTGSNEKLFF; CDR3nt: TGTGCCAGCAGCTTGAGGACAGGGAGTAATGAAAAACTGTTTTTT
len: 15; v_gene: TRBV30; j_gene: TRBJ1-4; d_gene: NA; abundance: NA; CDR3aa: CAWSSLTEPNEKLFF; CDR3nt: TGTGCCTGGAGTAGCCTCACAGAACCTAATGAAAAACTGTTTTTT
len: 15; v_gene: TRBV18; j_gene: TRBJ1-3; d_gene: NA; abundance: few; CDR3aa: CASSPDTASGNTIYF; CDR3nt: TGTGCCAGCTCACCGGACACCGCCTCTGGAAACACCATATATTTT
len: 15; v_gene: TRBV6-5; j_gene: TRBJ1-3; d_gene: TRBD1; abundance: NA; CDR3aa: CASRRQGRSGNTIYF; CDR3nt: TGTGCCAGCAGGAGACAGGGCCGCTCTGGAAACACCATATATTTT